This TCR beta chain originates from a study of tumor-infiltrating lymphocytes in primary liver carcinoma. About the study: Both sexes were represented among patients, who were 30 to 69 years old. Points from the study as a whole: Tumors had a top-250-clone fraction that was significantly higher than blood (p = 0.039). Relative to tumor region pairs, the tumor-adjacent and tumor-blood pairs showed overlap that was lower.

From 450 to 550 ng total RNA, TCR beta cDNA was generated with a primer in the constant region. Modified slightly, ARM-PCR produced TCR beta libraries over three nested multiplex PCR rounds. TRBV1-TRBV30 forward primers and a C-beta reverse primer were used in the first two PCR rounds, which each ran for 10 cycles. TCRdb recomputed calls from the multiplex PCR reads with MiXCR, one row per CDR3 protein. The sample has about 35,000 distinct CDR3 sequences, roughly 74% seen once; the top ten hold roughly 15%. Turning to this clonotype: The antigen is undetermined. One end of the junction does not line up with germline, which may come from a read error.

In germline, CDR1 is SGHNT, CDR2 YENEEA. The CDR3 loop spans 14 amino acids. Each 20-30 mg portion of unsorted bulk tissue served as the source for co-extraction of RNA and DNA. Surgery removed the patients' primary liver carcinoma. The sample consisted of liver tumor tissue from sampling region 4. Regarding subset: tumor region T4, right-lateral pole. This chain connects TRBV11-3 to TRBJ2-1; D gene uncertain. This clonotype was sampled from a man between 35 and 55 years old with primary liver carcinoma and hepatitis B virus infection. The CDR3 reads CACSLGVSSNEQFF. The CDR3 region has the DNA TGTGCCTGCAGCTTAGGCGTCTCGAGTAATGAGCAGTTCTTC. The whole variable domain, filled in from reference TRBV11-3 and TRBJ2-1, reads EAGVVQSPRYKIIEKKQPVAFWCNPISGHNTLYWYLQNLGQGPELLIRYENEEAVDDSQLPKDRFSAERLKGVDSTLKIQPAELGDSAVYLCACSLGVSSNEQFFGPGTRLTVL.